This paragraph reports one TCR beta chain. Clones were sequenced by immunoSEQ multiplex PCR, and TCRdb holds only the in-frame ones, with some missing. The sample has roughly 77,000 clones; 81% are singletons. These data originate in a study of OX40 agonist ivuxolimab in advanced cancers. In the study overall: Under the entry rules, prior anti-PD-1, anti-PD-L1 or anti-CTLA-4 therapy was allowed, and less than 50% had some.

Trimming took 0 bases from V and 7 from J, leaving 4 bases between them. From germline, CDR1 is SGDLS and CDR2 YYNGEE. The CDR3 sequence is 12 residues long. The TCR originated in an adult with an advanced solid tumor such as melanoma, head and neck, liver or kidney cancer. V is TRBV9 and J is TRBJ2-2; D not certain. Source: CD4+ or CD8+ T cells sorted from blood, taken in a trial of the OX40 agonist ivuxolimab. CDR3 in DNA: TGTGCCAGCAGCGTAGTTATCGGGGAGCTGTTTTTT. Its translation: CASSVVIGELFF. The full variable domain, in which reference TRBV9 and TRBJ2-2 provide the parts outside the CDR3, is DSGVTQTPKHLITATGQRVTLRCSPRSGDLSVYWYQQSLDQGLQFLIQYYNGEERAKGNILERFSAQQFPDLHSELNLSSLELGDSALYFCASSVVIGELFFGEGSRLTVL.